This T cell receptor beta chain was obtained from a study of beta chain features in type 1 diabetes. Study observations and caveats: Type 1 diabetes patients had TCRB CDR3s that were shorter (moderately but significantly so) in all four CD4+ subsets. The study notes PCR might favor shorter templates equally in patients and controls.

Of the isolated RNA, all was reverse transcribed, and so the sequenced material was expressed TCRB transcripts. This table comes from immunoSEQ multiplex PCR, and its TCRdb copy is limited to in-frame clones, with some not included. The data show around 180,000 clones, with approximately 7.9% seen just once and under 0.6% held by the top ten. The collection from each donor was one heparinised blood draw averaging about 116 mL. Comments on this clone: Its specificity is unknown.

V lost 6 bases to trimming and J lost 2 bases; unmatched junction nucleotides: 13. Germline-derived CDR1 and CDR2 are MNHEY and SMNVEV (reference sequence). The CDR3 covers 17 residues. Sequences were obtained from central memory CD4+ T cells from blood. This chain joins TRBV27 and TRBJ2-1; 7 nucleotides agree with TRBD1. This TCR derives from a man younger than 30 with type 1 diabetes. CDR3 region: CASRGESVGTAYNEQFF. The CDR3 nucleotides read TGTGCCAGCAGGGGAGAGAGCGTCGGGACAGCCTACAATGAGCAGTTCTTC.